These 24 T cell receptor beta chains originate from one sample sequenced in a study of CD8 T cells in ankylosing spondylitis (dated by TCRdb to 2017 to 2019). Here is what the overall study found, with its caveats: A TCR beta motif of several highly homologous amino acid variants appeared characteristic of blood from ankylosing spondylitis patients.

Antigen specificity for these receptors is unknown. The library relied on 5' RACE. TCRdb names Illumina HiSeq 2500 as the instrument used. TCRdb reprocessed the public reads (quality trimming at Q25 with fastp, clone calling with MiXCR) and kept in-frame beta chains. Rows are combined by CDR3 protein, so each entry shows the most common genes and DNA. The sample yields a few hundred thousand distinct CDR3 sequences; 15% to 20% were counted once. The ten largest account for roughly 42% of the sample. Sequenced sample: blood, either unsorted or a sorted T cell fraction (not recorded which). All receptors derive from a male donor with ankylosing spondylitis.

V usage is TRBV2 and J usage is TRBJ2-1; D possibly corresponds to TRBD2 (7 bases). Germline lookup yields CDR1 SNHLY and CDR2 FYNNEI. The CDR3 has 13 amino acids. Trimming took off 5 bases at V and 5 bases at J, with 10 bases between the two ends. Here the CDR3 reads CASSRGADNEQFF. Written as DNA, the CDR3 is TGTGCCAGCAGTCGGGGGGCAGACAATGAGCAGTTCTTC.

The chain couples TRBV6-2 or TRBV6-3 to TRBJ1-1; D uncertain. The germline V gene encodes CDR1 MNHEY and CDR2 SVGEGT. V dropped 6 bases and J dropped 6 bases, with 8 bases sitting between them. The CDR3 is made up of 11 amino acids. CDR3: CASSHSAEAFF. CDR3 bases: TGTGCCAGCAGCCACTCGGCTGAAGCTTTCTTT.

The chain carries TRBV24-1 and TRBJ2-7, with TRBD2 identical over 10 bases. This CDR3 region has 17 residues. Germline assignment: CDR1 KGHDR and CDR2 SFDVKD. V was pared by 4 bases and J by 2 bases, with 10 bases of the junction left unmatched. This chain's CDR3 is CATSEGAGTSATYEQYF. The CDR3 DNA follows: TGTGCCACCAGTGAGGGCGCCGGGACTAGCGCCACCTACGAGCAGTACTTC.

The rearrangement links TRBV3-1 to TRBJ1-2, with D possibly matching TRBD1 (5 bases). Germline CDR1 is LGHDT and CDR2 is YNNKEL (reference sequence). The CDR3 totals 14 residues. V lost 4 bases and J lost 9, with 18 bases in between. CDR3 nucleotide sequence: TGTGCCAGCAGCCGAGGGGCGCATGGGGCAAGCTACACCTTC. Translation gives CASSRGAHGASYTF.

The J gene is TRBJ2-5, the V gene TRBV4-1; D is tentatively TRBD1 or TRBD2 (6 bases each). V gave up 4 bases and J gave up 5 bases, with 23 bases separating them. Germline V lookup: CDR1 MGHRA, CDR2 YSYEKL. There are 17 residues in the CDR3. Written as DNA, the CDR3 is TGCGCCAGCAGCCTTCTCACTGGAGGGGGTTTTCTCGAGACCCAGTACTTC. Translated: CASSLLTGGGFLETQYF.

The gene calls are TRBV7-9 and TRBJ2-1; 7 nucleotides line up with TRBD1. V gave up 4 bases and J gave up 5 bases; unmatched junction bases: 14. The CDR3 runs to 17 residues. Germline V lookup: CDR1 SEHNR, CDR2 FQNEAQ (reference sequence). CDR3 bases: TGTGCCAGCAGCTCCTCCTTCGACAGGGTTAGCCACAATGAGCAGTTCTTC. As protein: CASSSSFDRVSHNEQFF.

The table lists this clonotype with a few counts. The chain employs TRBV12-3 or TRBV12-4 and TRBJ1-1; 7 positions match TRBD1. The V gene end was trimmed by 5 bases and the J gene end by 5 bases; junction bases not matched to a gene: 8. The CDR3 length is 14 residues. The CDR3 is CASSAVTGRTEAFF. CDR3 sequence (DNA): TGTGCCAGCAGTGCAGTGACAGGGAGGACTGAAGCTTTCTTT.

The rearrangement links TRBV15 to TRBJ2-2; D is unclear. Trimming took 0 bases from V and 10 from J, leaving 18 bases between them. The V gene's germline CDR1 is LNHNV and CDR2 YYDKDF (reference sequence). This CDR3 is built from 16 residues. The CDR3 spells CATSRDRQFKGEELFF. The CDR3 bases are TGTGCCACCAGCAGAGATCGTCAGTTCAAGGGCGAGGAGCTGTTTTTT.

The CDR3 region is CASRPAGSETQYF. DNA of the CDR3: TGCGCCAGCAGACCGGCAGGCTCGGAGACCCAGTACTTC. The V and J genes are TRBV5-1 and TRBJ2-5; no clear D. Trimming pared 5 bases from V and 5 bases from J, leaving 13 bases between. CDR3 length: 13 amino acids. In germline, CDR1 is SGHRS, CDR2 YFSETQ. The complete variable domain, with remaining parts taken from reference TRBV5-1 and TRBJ2-5, reads KAGVTQTPRYLIKTRGQQVTLSCSPISGHRSVSWYQQTPGQGLQFLFEYFSETQRNKGNFPGRFSGRQFSNSRSEMNVSTLELGDSALYLCASRPAGSETQYFGPGTRLLVL.

This clonotype was seen a handful of times. The chain employs TRBV6-7 and TRBJ1-5, with TRBD1 matching over 10 bases. TRBV6-7 is identified as an open reading frame with a role that is uncertain. Unmatched junction bases numbered 7, after V lost 5 bases and J lost 0 bases. The CDR3 is 17 residues long. The CDR3 sequence is CASSRRDRGYSNQPQHF. The CDR3 DNA follows: TGTGCCAGCAGTCGCCGGGACAGGGGTTATAGCAATCAGCCCCAGCATTTT.

This clonotype has only a few counts. V usage is TRBV28 and J usage is TRBJ2-5; D unresolved. Looked up from germline, CDR1 is MDHEN and CDR2 is SYDVKM. V dropped 3 bases and J dropped 5 bases, with 10 bases sitting between them. The CDR3 sequence is 13 residues long. The CDR3 nucleotides are TGTGCCAGCAGTTTTAGCCTCGCGGAGACCCAGTACTTC. It yields the protein CASSFSLAETQYF.

The gene calls are TRBV4-2 and TRBJ1-1; 7 positions match TRBD1. CDR3 length equals 15 residues. Germline-derived CDR1 and CDR2 are LGHNA and YNFKEQ. With V trimmed by 0 bases and J by 3 bases, 4 bases remained unmatched. In DNA form, the CDR3 reads TGTGCCAGCAGCCAAGAGGTACAGGGGTACACTGAAGCTTTCTTT. This codes for CASSQEVQGYTEAFF.

There are a few counts of this clonotype. The rearrangement joins TRBV20-1 to TRBJ2-1; D is possibly TRBD2 (7 bases). The V end lost 0 bases, the J end lost 5 bases, and 14 bases lay between the germline ends. This CDR3 comprises 15 residues. Germline V gene data show CDR1 as DFQATT and CDR2 as SNEGSKA (reference sequence). The CDR3 DNA sequence: TGCAGTGCTAGAGATTGGGGGGGGGCCAACAATGAGCAGTTCTTC. Protein: CSARDWGGANNEQFF.

V usage is TRBV4-1 and J usage is TRBJ2-5, with D maybe TRBD1 (6 bases). Germline assignment: CDR1 MGHRA and CDR2 YSYEKL. The ends were cut back, 1 base at V and 5 bases at J, with 11 bases in the middle. The CDR3 consists of 14 residues. The CDR3 bases are TGCGCCAGCAGCCAAGTTGGGGGCCGGGAGACCCAGTACTTC. It codes for CASSQVGGRETQYF.

The gene calls are TRBV5-1 and TRBJ2-1; 10 nucleotides match TRBD1. This CDR3 spans 14 amino acids. Germline-derived CDR1 and CDR2 are SGHRS and YFSETQ. Losses at the gene ends were 4 bases for V and 8 bases for J; bases not matched to a gene: 6. CDR3 amino acids: CASSPGTGVDEQFF. CDR3 in DNA: TGCGCCAGCAGCCCCGGGACAGGGGTGGATGAGCAGTTCTTC.

This clonotype was observed a few times. The chain combines TRBV7-9 with TRBJ1-6; D uncertain. CDR1 is SEHNR and CDR2 is FQNEAQ in the germline V gene (reference sequence). The CDR3 extends over 14 amino acids. Deletions cut 4 bases from V and 14 bases from J, with 18 bases between. The CDR3 protein is CASSSVDTFWTLHF. The CDR3 DNA is TGTGCCAGCAGCTCCGTTGACACATTTTGGACCCTCCACTTT.

This clonotype was picked up a small number of times. The V call is TRBV9, the J call TRBJ2-7, with D uncertain. Trimming removed 0 bases from V and 0 bases from J, with 10 bases in between. This CDR3 spans 15 amino acids. Germline V gene lookup returns CDR1 SGDLS and CDR2 YYNGEE. The chain's CDR3 is CASSVGMAASYEQYF. The CDR3 coding sequence is TGTGCCAGCAGCGTAGGGATGGCAGCCTCCTACGAGCAGTACTTC.

This clonotype was found a few times. The V and J genes are TRBV5-1 and TRBJ2-7; TRBD2 matches at 9 bases. Looked up from germline, CDR1 is SGHRS and CDR2 is YFSETQ. The CDR3 spans 15 residues. Losses at the gene ends were 4 bases for V and 3 bases for J; bases not matched to a gene: 8. For the CDR3, the DNA is TGCGCCAGCAGCGAGGGACTAGCAGCCTTCTACGAGCAGTACTTC. Translating gives CASSEGLAAFYEQYF.

V is TRBV12-3 or TRBV12-4 and J is TRBJ2-5; TRBD2 aligns across 10 bases. This CDR3 region has 16 residues. V was clipped by 3 bases and J by 5 bases; unmatched bases: 9. This CDR3 is CASSFWASGGEETQYF. DNA for the CDR3: TGTGCCAGCAGTTTTTGGGCTAGCGGGGGTGAGGAGACCCAGTACTTC.

This clonotype was observed a few times. The chain is built from TRBV4-3 and TRBJ1-1; possible D gene TRBD1, 6 bases. The germline V and J ends were trimmed by 0 bases and 4 bases, with 12 bases remaining between them. This CDR3 spans 15 amino acids. Germline V gives CDR1 LGHNA, CDR2 YSLEER. Here the CDR3 reads CASSQDRQQGTEAFF. Here the CDR3 DNA reads TGCGCCAGCAGCCAAGATCGGCAACAGGGCACTGAAGCTTTCTTT.

The CDR3, as DNA: TGTGCCAGCAGTGATACGACAGGGGTCACTGAAGCTTTCTTT. Translation gives CASSDTTGVTEAFF. The chain uses TRBV2 and TRBJ1-1, with 8 bases lining up with TRBD1. With 3 bases clipped from V and 4 bases from J, the junction kept 4 bases outside the gene matches. The CDR3 has 14 amino acids. Germline CDR1 reads SNHLY; CDR2 reads FYNNEI. The variable domain in full, completed from reference TRBV2 and TRBJ1-1, reads EPEVTQTPSHQVTQMGQEVILRCVPISNHLYFYWYRQILGQKVEFLVSFYNNEISEKSEIFDDQFSVERPDGSNFTLKIRSTKLEDSAMYFCASSDTTGVTEAFFGQGTRLTVV.

As concerns this clonotype: In this CDR3 the conserved last residue, phenylalanine or tryptophan, is missing, so a read error is likely. It is unclear where the CDR3 begins or ends on the DNA, so no DNA is shown, and the CDR3 is as TCRdb lists it. The chain uses TRBV3-1 and TRBJ1-1; TRBD1 reflects the table's D call only, with no check against the DNA. The CDR3 is 14 residues long, counting both termini. Per the germline V gene, CDR1 is LGHDT and CDR2 is YNNKEL (reference sequence). The CDR3 protein is CASSQDVGDSLLRA.

The rearrangement links TRBV14 to TRBJ2-1; D not resolved. The germline V and J ends were trimmed by 2 bases and 16 bases, with 12 bases remaining between them. Germline CDR1 and CDR2: SGHDN and FVKESK. The CDR3 consists of 11 residues. The CDR3: CASSQLGPSFF. The DNA of the CDR3 is TGTGCCAGCAGCCAATTGGGTCCCAGCTTCTTC.

This clonotype has a handful of counts. This chain links TRBV7-9 with TRBJ2-3; 9 bases align to TRBD1. CDR3 length: 14 amino acids. Germline CDR1 reads SEHNR; CDR2 reads FQNEAQ (reference sequence). The J segment lost 6 bases and the V segment lost 5 bases, leaving 6 bases of the junction unmatched. CDR3 sequence: CASSDNRGLDTQYF. The DNA for the CDR3 is TGTGCCAGCAGCGATAACAGGGGGCTGGATACGCAGTATTTT. Supplemented by reference TRBV7-9 and TRBJ2-3, the full variable domain reads DTGVSQNPRHKITKRGQNVTFRCDPISEHNRLYWYRQTLGQGPEFLTYFQNEAQLEKSRLLSDRFSAERPKGSFSTLEIQRTEQGDSAMYLCASSDNRGLDTQYFGPGTRLTVL.